The present entry profiles one TCR beta chain with its context. Its specific antigen is unknown. Base quality data are lacking; no much larger clone is found one base away. This sample was taken from a study of cytomegalovirus exposure and HLA in healthy donors (dated by TCRdb to 2016 to 2017). At the level of the whole study: According to a later analysis, one platform produced both the roughly 120 validation repertoires and the approximately 660 repertoires of the first cohort. The study aimed to test whether cataloging public T cell receptors could reveal signatures of past pathogen exposure. To predict cytomegalovirus infection status, the study brought together high-throughput TCR immunosequencing, statistical association of individual TCRs with disease status, and machine learning. Besides the first cohort of 666 subjects, a separate validation cohort made up of over 100 different subjects was used. Overall results and qualifications from the work: According to the authors, the approach could potentially be generalized to other disease states and immunological phenotypes. A total of 150 to 200 TCR beta chains were listed by the study as associated with cytomegalovirus. The classifier was reported to diagnose cytomegalovirus status with high specificity and sensitivity in both the original and validation cohorts. A later analysis lacked HLA typing for the validation cohort, so it scored co-occurrence in that cohort across all 110 or so repertoires. Most TCR sequences were observed very rarely across donors, whereas some public TCRs were present in many individuals. A later analysis found that TCRs clustered in the first cohort also tended to co-occur in the 120 validation repertoires, with 94% of cluster scores above 0. In vitro tests confirmed that a few of the cytomegalovirus-associated TCR beta chains recognize cytomegalovirus antigens.

Libraries came from the immunoSEQ multiplex PCR assay. Processing in the source paper ran as follows. To diagnose cytomegalovirus status from the catalog of TCR beta chain sequences, a statistical classification framework was built. TCRdb limited this immuneACCESS table to in-frame rearrangements with V and J called. A share of clones is missing; checked studies link under half to unresolved V genes, and the rest is unexplained. V and J calls and clone size come straight from that table; D and trimming were deduced from the DNA. For this sample the table gives about 76,000 clones, of which 90% to 95% were detected only once. The ten largest clones add up to roughly 1.6% of the sample. V is cut by 8 bases and J by 7 bases, and the space between the germline ends is 14 bases. Inclusive of the bounding cysteine and phenylalanine, the CDR3 is 13 residues long. The kept DNA is CDR3 alone, 39 bases in frame from the first base. The germline V gene provides CDR1 SNHLY and CDR2 FYNNEI.

The donors were included in the validation cohort of some 110 subjects, a group kept apart from the roughly 670-subject first cohort. Sequencing was done on a sample of PBMCs. Recombination linked TRBV2 to TRBJ2-2; the D region possibly corresponds to TRBD2 (5 bases align). This clonotype was obtained from a man aged 18 to 29 in good health and CMV-seropositive. The DNA is as follows: TGTGCCAGCTTGATAGAGGGTGACGGGGAGCTGTTTTTT. It codes for CASLIEGDGELFF.